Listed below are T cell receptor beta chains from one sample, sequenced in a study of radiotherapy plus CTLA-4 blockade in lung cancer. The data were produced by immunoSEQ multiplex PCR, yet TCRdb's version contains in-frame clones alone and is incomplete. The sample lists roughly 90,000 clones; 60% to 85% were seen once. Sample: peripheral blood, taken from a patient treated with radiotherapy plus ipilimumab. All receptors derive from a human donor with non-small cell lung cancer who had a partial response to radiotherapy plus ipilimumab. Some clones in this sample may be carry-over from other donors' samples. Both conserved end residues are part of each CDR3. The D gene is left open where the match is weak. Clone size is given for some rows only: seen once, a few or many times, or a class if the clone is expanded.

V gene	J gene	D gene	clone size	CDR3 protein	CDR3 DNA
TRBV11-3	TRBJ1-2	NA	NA	CASSAEPYGYTF	TGTGCCAGCAGCGCGGAACCATATGGCTACACCTTC
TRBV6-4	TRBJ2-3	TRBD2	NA	CASSDGRASDTQYF	TGTGCCAGCAGTGACGGGAGGGCCAGTGATACGCAGTATTTT
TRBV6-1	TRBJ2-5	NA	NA	CASSEARAGVQETQYF	TGTGCCAGCAGTGAAGCAAGGGCCGGGGTACAAGAGACCCAGTACTTC
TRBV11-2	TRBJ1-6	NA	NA	CASSLGPREFHSPLHF	TGTGCCAGCAGCTTAGGACCCCGGGAGTTTCATTCACCCCTCCACTTT
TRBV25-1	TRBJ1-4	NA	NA	CASSESWGVGEKLFF	TGTGCCAGCAGTGAATCGTGGGGCGTTGGTGAAAAACTGTTTTTT
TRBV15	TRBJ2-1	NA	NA	CATSRVSAEQFF	TGTGCCACCAGCAGAGTCAGCGCAGAGCAGTTCTTC
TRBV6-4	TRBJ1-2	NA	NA	CARGNRACGYTF	TGTGCCAGGGGAAACAGGGCGTGTGGCTACACCTTC
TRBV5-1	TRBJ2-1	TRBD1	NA	CASSTLAGTGYNEQFF	TGCGCCAGCTCCACCCTCGCCGGGACAGGGTACAATGAGCAGTTCTTC
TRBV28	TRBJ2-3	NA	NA	CASSLGGRWDTQYF	TGTGCCAGCAGTTTAGGTGGGAGATGGGATACGCAGTATTTT
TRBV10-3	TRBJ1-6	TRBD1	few	CAISYNQGVYNSPLHF	TGTGCCATCAGCTATAATCAGGGGGTTTATAATTCACCCCTCCACTTT
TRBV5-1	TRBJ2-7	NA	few	CASSLEAATSSYEQYF	TGCGCCAGCAGCTTGGAGGCGGCTACAAGCTCCTACGAGCAGTACTTC
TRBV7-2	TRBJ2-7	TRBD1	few	CASSLAWTGVPEQYF	TGTGCCAGCAGCTTAGCATGGACAGGGGTTCCCGAGCAGTACTTC
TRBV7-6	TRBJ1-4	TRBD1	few	CASSSRTGGFEKLFF	TGTGCCAGCAGCTCCAGAACAGGGGGCTTTGAAAAACTGTTTTTT
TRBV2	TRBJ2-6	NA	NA	CASSPLGRGSGANVLTF	TGTGCCAGCAGTCCCCTTGGTAGGGGCTCTGGGGCCAACGTCCTGACTTTC
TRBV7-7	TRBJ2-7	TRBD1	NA	CASSPSDRTGEQYF	TGTGCCAGCAGCCCGTCGGACAGGACGGGGGAGCAGTACTTC
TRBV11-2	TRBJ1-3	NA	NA	CASSLVGGSGNTIYF	TGTGCCAGCAGCTTAGTAGGCGGCTCTGGAAACACCATATATTTT
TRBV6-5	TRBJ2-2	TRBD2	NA	CASSYLAGVNTGELFF	TGTGCCAGCAGTTACCTAGCGGGGGTTAACACCGGGGAGCTGTTTTTT
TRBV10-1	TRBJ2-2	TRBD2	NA	CASSESLAGNTGELFF	TGCGCCAGCAGTGAGTCGCTAGCGGGGAACACCGGGGAGCTGTTTTTT
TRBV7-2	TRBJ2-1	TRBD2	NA	CASRRTSAGLSYNEQFF	TGTGCCAGCAGACGGACTAGCGCGGGGCTTTCCTACAATGAGCAGTTCTTC
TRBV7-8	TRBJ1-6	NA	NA	CASSPIQPGQKNSPLHF	TGTGCCAGCAGCCCAATTCAACCGGGACAAAAGAATTCACCCCTCCACTTT
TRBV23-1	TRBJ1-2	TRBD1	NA	CASSKGQDGYTF	TGCGCCAGCAGTAAAGGACAGGATGGCTACACCTTC
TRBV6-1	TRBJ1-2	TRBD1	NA	CASRIQGAQYGYTF	TGTGCCAGCAGAATACAGGGGGCTCAATATGGCTACACCTTC